Following are 26 T cell receptor beta chains from one sample sequenced in a study of T cells after yellow fever vaccination. One entry per CDR3 protein results from TCRdb running MiXCR on the 5' RACE reads. The repertoire holds some 560,000 distinct CDR3 sequences, with about a sixth as singletons. The sequencing used PBMCs, collected 5 days after the first yellow fever vaccination. These receptors came from a man aged 18 to 29 who received the YFV17D yellow fever vaccine.

A note on this clonotype: Mismatch with germline at one junction end may stem from a read error. CDR3 region: CCAASASGGAWNEQFF. CDR3 nucleotide sequence: TGCTGTGCTGCTTCCGCTAGCGGGGGGGCCTGGAATGAGCAGTTCTTC. The chain recombines TRBV20-1 with TRBJ2-1; 12 bases are a match to TRBD2. This CDR3 contains 16 residues. The V gene's germline CDR1 is DFQATT and CDR2 SNEGSKA (reference sequence).

This chain joins TRBV5-1 and TRBJ2-1; no clear D. Germline CDR1 reads SGHRS; CDR2 reads YFSETQ. The V gene lost 6 bases and the J gene lost 5 bases, with 12 bases spanning the gap. This CDR3 is built from 13 residues. The CDR3 nucleotides read TGCGCCAGCACCCTTGTTAGTAACAATGAGCAGTTCTTC. Translation: CASTLVSNNEQFF.

The chain couples TRBV27 to TRBJ1-1, with D maybe TRBD1 (6 bases). Germline CDR1 is MNHEY and CDR2 is SMNVEV (reference sequence). CDR3 size: 18 residues. V was cut by 0 bases and J by 1 base, with 18 bases left in between. This chain's CDR3 is CASSLSWIEGTQNTEAFF. CDR3 DNA sequence: TGTGCCAGCAGTTTATCATGGATTGAAGGGACACAGAACACTGAAGCTTTCTTT.

There are many counts of this clonotype. V is TRBV29-1 and J is TRBJ2-1; D is uncertain. V dropped 6 bases and J dropped 5 bases, with 11 bases sitting between them. The CDR3 loop spans 12 amino acids. Germline V gene sequence: CDR1 SQVTM, CDR2 ANQGSEA. The CDR3: CSVRPRNNEQFF. As DNA, the CDR3 is TGCAGCGTACGACCGAGAAACAATGAGCAGTTCTTC.

In this sample, this clonotype turned up a few times. CDR3 loop: CASSHRGGVNNEQFF. The DNA of the CDR3 is TGTGCCAGCAGCCACCGGGGGGGGGTTAACAATGAGCAGTTCTTC. This chain connects TRBV4-2 to TRBJ2-1; TRBD2 agrees at 8 bases. The CDR3 has 15 residues. V was clipped by 3 bases and J by 5 bases; unmatched bases: 6. The germline V gene encodes CDR1 LGHNA and CDR2 YNFKEQ.

This clonotype was counted only a few times. This chain connects TRBV6-5 to TRBJ2-2; D is tentatively TRBD1 or TRBD2 (5 bases each). This CDR3 has 16 amino acids. Germline loops: CDR1 MNHEY, CDR2 SVGAGI. The V end was cut by 0 bases, the J end by 6 bases, with 14 bases between. The DNA of the CDR3 is TGTGCCAGCAGTTACTCCACATGGGGGTCCGCCGGGGAGCTGTTTTTT. Translated: CASSYSTWGSAGELFF.

This chain joins TRBV23-1 and TRBJ2-7; 13 bases match TRBD2. TRBV23-1 carries the ORF label, with uncertain function. V shed 2 bases and J 6 bases; nucleotides not matched to a gene: 1. This CDR3 spans 14 amino acids. CDR3 region: CASSQRTSGGEQYV. CDR3 coding DNA: TGCGCCAGCAGTCAACGGACTAGCGGGGGCGAGCAGTACGTC.

The gene calls are TRBV4-1 and TRBJ2-3, with 7 nucleotides matching TRBD2. Germline CDR1 and CDR2: MGHRA and YSYEKL. The CDR3 is made up of 17 amino acids. Trimming took 1 base from V and 2 from J; bases not matched to a gene: 9. The CDR3, as DNA: TGCGCCAGCAGCCAAGTCCTGACTAGCACTTCCACAGATACGCAGTATTTT. Its translation is CASSQVLTSTSTDTQYF.

This clonotype turned up a few times. This sequence joins TRBV20-1 and TRBJ2-3; 10 bases are a match to TRBD2. V lost 3 bases to trimming and J lost 3 bases; unmatched junction nucleotides: 12. The CDR3 is made up of 17 amino acids. From germline, CDR1 is DFQATT and CDR2 SNEGSKA (reference sequence). The CDR3 coding sequence is TGCAGTGCTAGGACTTCCTCTAGCGGGGGAGGTACAGATACGCAGTATTTT. This codes for CSARTSSSGGGTDTQYF.

CDR3 amino acids: CASSRGEGNSGANVLTF. The CDR3 coding sequence is TGTGCCAGCTCCCGCGGGGAGGGCAACTCTGGGGCCAACGTCCTGACTTTC. This chain connects TRBV18 to TRBJ2-6, with 7 bases fitting TRBD2. Germline V gene data show CDR1 as KGHSH and CDR2 as LQKENI. Germline trimming cut 6 bases from V and 0 bases from J; bases unmatched to any gene: 8. The CDR3 extends over 17 amino acids.

This clonotype has only a few counts. The gene calls are TRBV7-8 and TRBJ2-1, with 11 bases lining up with TRBD2. Per the germline V gene, CDR1 is SGHVS and CDR2 is FQNEAQ. This CDR3 has 19 residues. The ends lost 5 bases at V and 5 bases at J; junction bases unmatched: 17. This chain's CDR3 is CASSTPRTSGLRNNNEQFF. The CDR3 DNA follows: TGTGCCAGCAGCACCCCACGGACTAGCGGGCTACGGAATAACAATGAGCAGTTCTTC.

The rearrangement joins TRBV28 to TRBJ2-1; D is uncertain. The CDR3 covers 16 residues. V was clipped by 5 bases and J by 5 bases, with 19 bases between them. Germline CDR1 MDHEN, CDR2 SYDVKM. The CDR3 here is CASSEVPELPNNEQFF. CDR3 nucleotide sequence: TGTGCCAGCAGTGAAGTCCCGGAACTACCAAACAATGAGCAGTTCTTC.

The rearrangement uses TRBV7-2 and TRBJ2-1; D might be TRBD2 (6 bases). Between the trimmed V and J ends, which lost 1 base and 4 bases, there was a span of 11 bases. This CDR3 is 15 amino acids long. Germline V gene data show CDR1 as SGHTA and CDR2 as FQGNSA. The CDR3 nucleotides are TGTGCCAGCAGCTTAGGGGAGGTCCAGTACAATGAGCAGTTCTTC. As protein: CASSLGEVQYNEQFF. The full variable domain, in which reference TRBV7-2 and TRBJ2-1 provide the parts outside the CDR3, is GAGVSQSPSNKVTEKGKDVELRCDPISGHTALYWYRQSLGQGLEFLIYFQGNSAPDKSGLPSDRFSAERTGGSVSTLTIQRTQQEDSAVYLCASSLGEVQYNEQFFGPGTRLTVL.

This clonotype was found a few times. The V and J genes are TRBV5-1 and TRBJ2-5; 11 nucleotides match TRBD2. The germline CDR1 and CDR2 sequences are SGHRS and YFSETQ. CDR3 length: 16 amino acids. V gave up 4 bases and J gave up 1 base; unmatched junction bases: 6. CDR3 residues: CASSPPGLAAQETQYF. The CDR3 coding sequence is TGCGCCAGCAGCCCGCCGGGACTAGCGGCCCAAGAGACCCAGTACTTC.

This clonotype showed up just a few times. The V gene is TRBV6-2 or TRBV6-3, the J gene TRBJ2-3, with D possibly TRBD2 on 5 matching bases. Trimming took 2 bases from V and 2 from J, leaving 11 bases between them. Germline V gene data show CDR1 as MNHEY and CDR2 as SVGEGT. The CDR3 length is 15 residues. CDR3 in DNA: TGTGCCAGCAGTTACCCTTGGGGAGACACAGATACGCAGTATTTT. Protein: CASSYPWGDTDTQYF.

Details on this clonotype: This is likely a read error, given that the CDR3 carries no conserved phenylalanine or tryptophan at its end. V is TRBV9 and J is TRBJ2-3; D is undetermined. The V end was cut by 0 bases, the J end by 1 base, with 15 bases between. CDR3 length: 17 residues. Looked up from germline, CDR1 is SGDLS and CDR2 is YYNGEE. The CDR3 here is CASSVEPDGPRTDTQYS. CDR3 sequence (DNA): TGTGCCAGCAGCGTAGAGCCCGACGGGCCGCGCACAGATACGCAGTATTCT.

This clonotype was seen ten or more times. The chain has TRBV4-2 and TRBJ2-5; 9 nucleotides match TRBD1. V lost 0 bases to trimming and J lost 4 bases; unmatched junction nucleotides: 3. The germline gives CDR1 LGHNA, CDR2 YNFKEQ. The CDR3 extends over 15 amino acids. DNA for the CDR3: TGTGCCAGCAGCCAAGAGCTACAGGGGGCAGAGACCCAGTACTTC. Translating it yields CASSQELQGAETQYF.

The V call is TRBV30, the J call TRBJ1-1; TRBD1 is a possible D gene (5 bases). The CDR3 consists of 13 residues. Deletions cut 2 bases from V and 5 bases from J, with 12 bases between. Germline values: CDR1 GTSNPN, CDR2 SVGIG (reference sequence). Written as DNA, the CDR3 is TGTGCCTGGAGTCAGAGGGGCAGGACTGAAGCTTTCTTT. Protein product: CAWSQRGRTEAFF.

This clonotype turned up a few times. This chain joins TRBV28 and TRBJ2-7, with no clear D. The germline V gene has CDR1 MDHEN and CDR2 SYDVKM. Between the trimmed V and J ends, which lost 7 bases and 2 bases, there was a span of 12 bases. CDR3 length equals 13 residues. CDR3 sequence reads: CASTRGGTYEQYV. The DNA of the CDR3 is TGTGCCAGCACCCGAGGTGGGACCTACGAGCAGTACGTC.

This clonotype was detected a few times. The rearrangement uses TRBV10-3 and TRBJ1-1, with unresolved D. Germline loops: CDR1 ENHRY, CDR2 SYGVKD. The CDR3 spans 14 residues. The V gene lost 0 bases and the J gene lost 6 bases, with 11 bases spanning the gap. CDR3: CAISESAGIPEAFF. DNA of the CDR3: TGTGCCATCAGTGAGTCCGCGGGAATACCTGAAGCTTTCTTT.

At least ten counts were recorded for this clonotype. This chain connects TRBV28 to TRBJ1-2; no firm D call. The CDR3 is 12 residues long. Germline CDR1 and CDR2: MDHEN and SYDVKM. Trimming stripped 4 bases from V and 3 bases from J, with 6 bases between. CDR3 residues: CASSSSHYGYTF. The CDR3 DNA reads TGTGCCAGCAGTTCCTCTCACTATGGCTACACCTTC.

The table lists this clonotype with a few counts. The chain joins TRBV5-6 to TRBJ2-2; D not resolved. Per the germline V gene, CDR1 is SGHDT and CDR2 is YYEEEE. V lost 6 bases and J lost 4, with 10 bases in between. The CDR3 runs to 13 residues. As DNA, the CDR3 is TGTGCCAGCATCCTGATGCCCACCGGGGAGCTGTTTTTT. Amino acids: CASILMPTGELFF.

The chain combines TRBV7-2 with TRBJ1-6, with a tentative D call TRBD1 (5 bases). The CDR3 consists of 15 residues. Per germline, CDR1 SGHTA and CDR2 FQGNSA. Trimming stripped 4 bases from V and 5 bases from J, with 12 bases between. CDR3 loop: CASSSGTVNNSPLHF. The CDR3 DNA reads as TGTGCCAGCAGCTCCGGGACCGTTAATAATTCACCCCTCCACTTT. Based on the CDR3 plus reference TRBV7-2 and TRBJ1-6, the full variable domain is GAGVSQSPSNKVTEKGKDVELRCDPISGHTALYWYRQSLGQGLEFLIYFQGNSAPDKSGLPSDRFSAERTGGSVSTLTIQRTQQEDSAVYLCASSSGTVNNSPLHFGNGTRLTVT.

The chain uses TRBV3-1 and TRBJ2-1; 8 bases are shared with TRBD2. This CDR3 is built from 13 residues. Germline values: CDR1 LGHDT, CDR2 YNNKEL (reference sequence). V lost 2 bases and J lost 9; bases outside the gene matches: 3. The CDR3 nucleotides read TGTGCCAGCAGCCAACAGACTAGCGCTGAGCAGTTCTTC. It encodes CASSQQTSAEQFF.

V and J are TRBV9 and TRBJ1-2; D unresolved. The germline gives CDR1 SGDLS, CDR2 YYNGEE. V was pared by 0 bases and J by 6 bases, with 15 bases between. CDR3 size: 15 residues. The CDR3 region is CASSVGGEGSNGYTF. In DNA, the CDR3 is TGTGCCAGCAGCGTAGGGGGAGAGGGTTCGAATGGCTACACCTTC.

The chain couples TRBV4-1 to TRBJ2-5, with 11 bases matching TRBD2. With V trimmed by 0 bases and J by 2 bases, 8 bases remained unmatched. Germline V gene lookup returns CDR1 MGHRA and CDR2 YSYEKL. The CDR3 length is 18 residues. The CDR3 sequence: CASSQDPNLAGGQETQYF. The CDR3 DNA follows: TGCGCCAGCAGCCAAGACCCCAATCTAGCGGGGGGACAAGAGACCCAGTACTTC.